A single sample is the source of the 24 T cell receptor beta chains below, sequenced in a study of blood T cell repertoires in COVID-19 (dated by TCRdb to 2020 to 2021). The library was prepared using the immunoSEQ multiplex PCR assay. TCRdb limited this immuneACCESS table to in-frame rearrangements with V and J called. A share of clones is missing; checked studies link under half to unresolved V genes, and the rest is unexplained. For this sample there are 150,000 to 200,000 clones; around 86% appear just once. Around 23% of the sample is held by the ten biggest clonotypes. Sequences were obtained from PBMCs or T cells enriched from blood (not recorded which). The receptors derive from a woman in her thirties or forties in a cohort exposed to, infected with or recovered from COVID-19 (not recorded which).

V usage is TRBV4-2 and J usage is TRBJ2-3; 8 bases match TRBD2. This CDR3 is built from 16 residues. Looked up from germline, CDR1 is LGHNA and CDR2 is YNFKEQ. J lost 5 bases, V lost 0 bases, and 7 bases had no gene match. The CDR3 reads CASSQDRGLGVDTQYF. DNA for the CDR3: TGTGCCAGCAGCCAAGATAGGGGACTAGGAGTAGATACGCAGTATTTT.

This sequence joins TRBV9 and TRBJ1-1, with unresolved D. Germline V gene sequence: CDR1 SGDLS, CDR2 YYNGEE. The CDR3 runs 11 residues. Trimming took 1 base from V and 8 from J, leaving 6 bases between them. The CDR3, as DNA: TGTGCCAGCAGCGTACAGGTAGAAGCTTTCTTT. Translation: CASSVQVEAFF.

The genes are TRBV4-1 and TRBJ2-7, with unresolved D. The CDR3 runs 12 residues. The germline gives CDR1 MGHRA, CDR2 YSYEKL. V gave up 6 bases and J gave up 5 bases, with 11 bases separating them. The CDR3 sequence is CASSRTPDEQYF. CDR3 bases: TGCGCCAGCAGTCGTACCCCGGACGAGCAGTACTTC.

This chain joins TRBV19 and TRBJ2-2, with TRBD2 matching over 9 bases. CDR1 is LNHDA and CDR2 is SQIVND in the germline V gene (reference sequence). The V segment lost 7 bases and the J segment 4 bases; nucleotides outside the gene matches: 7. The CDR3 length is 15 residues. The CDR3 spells CASTPAGGITGELFF. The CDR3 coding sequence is TGTGCCAGTACTCCCGCGGGGGGGATCACCGGGGAGCTGTTTTTT.

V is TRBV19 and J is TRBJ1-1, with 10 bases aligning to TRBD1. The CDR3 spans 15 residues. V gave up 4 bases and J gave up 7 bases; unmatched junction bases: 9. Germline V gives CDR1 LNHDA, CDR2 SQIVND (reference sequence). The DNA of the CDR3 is TGTGCCAGTAGTACCCAAGCGGGACAGGGGTTTGAAGCTTTCTTT. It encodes CASSTQAGQGFEAFF.

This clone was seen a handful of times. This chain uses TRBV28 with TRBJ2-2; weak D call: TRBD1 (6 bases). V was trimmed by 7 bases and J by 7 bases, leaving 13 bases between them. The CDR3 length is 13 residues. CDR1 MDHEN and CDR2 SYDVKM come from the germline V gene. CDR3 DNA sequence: TGTGCCAGCACCTGGACAGACGGCGGGGAGCTGTTTTTT. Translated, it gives CASTWTDGGELFF. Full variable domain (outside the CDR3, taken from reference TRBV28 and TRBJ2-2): DVKVTQSSRYLVKRTGEKVFLECVQDMDHENMFWYRQDPGLGLRLIYFSYDVKMKEKGDIPEGYSVSREKKERFSLILESASTNQTSMYLCASTWTDGGELFFGEGSRLTVL.

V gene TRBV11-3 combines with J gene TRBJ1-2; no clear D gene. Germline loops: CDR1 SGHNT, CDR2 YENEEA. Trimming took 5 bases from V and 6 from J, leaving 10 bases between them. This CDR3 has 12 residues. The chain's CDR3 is CASSLGSDGYTF. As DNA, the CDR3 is TGTGCCAGCAGCCTAGGGAGCGATGGCTACACCTTC.

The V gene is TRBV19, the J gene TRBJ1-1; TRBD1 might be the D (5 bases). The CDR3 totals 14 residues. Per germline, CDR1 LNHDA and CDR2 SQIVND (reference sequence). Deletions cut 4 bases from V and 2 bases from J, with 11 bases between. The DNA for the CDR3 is TGTGCCAGTAGTAAAATCGACAGAAACACTGAAGCTTTCTTT. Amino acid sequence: CASSKIDRNTEAFF. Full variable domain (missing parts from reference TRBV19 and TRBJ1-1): DGGITQSPKYLFRKEGQNVTLSCEQNLNHDAMYWYRQDPGQGLRLIYYSQIVNDFQKGDIAEGYSVSREKKESFPLTVTSAQKNPTAFYLCASSKIDRNTEAFFGQGTRLTVV.

The DNA for the CDR3 is TGTGCCAGCAGCTCATTACGGACAGGGAGATACACCTTC. Translating gives CASSSLRTGRYTF. The chain recombines TRBV7-9 with TRBJ1-2; 8 bases are shared with TRBD1. CDR1 is SEHNR and CDR2 is FQNEAQ in the germline V gene (reference sequence). The J segment lost 11 bases and the V segment lost 4 bases, leaving 9 bases of the junction unmatched. The CDR3 totals 13 residues.

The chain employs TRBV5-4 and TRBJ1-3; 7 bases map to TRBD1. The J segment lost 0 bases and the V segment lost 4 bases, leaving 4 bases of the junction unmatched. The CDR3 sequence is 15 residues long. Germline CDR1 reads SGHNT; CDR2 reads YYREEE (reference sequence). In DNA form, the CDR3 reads TGTGCCAGCAGCCCGGGACAGTCCTCTGGAAACACCATATATTTT. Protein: CASSPGQSSGNTIYF.

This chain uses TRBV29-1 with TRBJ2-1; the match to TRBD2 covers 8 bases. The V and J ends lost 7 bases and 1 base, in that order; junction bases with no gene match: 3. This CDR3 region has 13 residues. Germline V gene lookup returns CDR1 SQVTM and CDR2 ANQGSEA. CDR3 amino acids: CSAGGRSYNEQFF. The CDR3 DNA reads TGCAGCGCGGGGGGGCGGTCCTACAATGAGCAGTTCTTC.

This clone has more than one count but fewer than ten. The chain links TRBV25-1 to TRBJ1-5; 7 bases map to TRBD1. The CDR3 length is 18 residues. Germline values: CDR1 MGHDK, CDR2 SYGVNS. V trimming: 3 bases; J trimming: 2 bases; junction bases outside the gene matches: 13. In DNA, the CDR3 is TGTGCCAGCAGTGACCAGGAAAGCGACAGGGAGGGCAATCAGCCCCAGCATTTT. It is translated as CASSDQESDREGNQPQHF.

CDR3 loop: CASTPDGGRSTEAFF. The CDR3 DNA sequence: TGTGCCAGCACCCCAGATGGGGGCCGTAGCACTGAAGCTTTCTTT. V usage is TRBV7-8 and J usage is TRBJ1-1; a possible D gene is TRBD1 (6 bases). This CDR3 region has 15 residues. Germline V gene lookup returns CDR1 SGHVS and CDR2 FQNEAQ. Trimming cost V 7 bases and J 4 bases, with 19 bases left between them. Filled out from reference TRBV7-8 and TRBJ1-1, the complete variable domain reads GAGVSQSPRYKVAKRGQDVALRCDPISGHVSLFWYQQALGQGPEFLTYFQNEAQLDKSGLPSDRFFAERPEGSVSTLKIQRTQQEDSAVYLCASTPDGGRSTEAFFGQGTRLTVV.

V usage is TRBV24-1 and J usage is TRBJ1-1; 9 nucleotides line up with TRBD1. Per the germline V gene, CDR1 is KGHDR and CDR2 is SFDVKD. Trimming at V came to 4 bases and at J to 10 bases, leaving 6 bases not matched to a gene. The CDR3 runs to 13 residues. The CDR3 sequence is CATSDTGTGLAFF. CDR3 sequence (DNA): TGTGCCACCAGTGACACCGGGACAGGGTTAGCTTTCTTT.

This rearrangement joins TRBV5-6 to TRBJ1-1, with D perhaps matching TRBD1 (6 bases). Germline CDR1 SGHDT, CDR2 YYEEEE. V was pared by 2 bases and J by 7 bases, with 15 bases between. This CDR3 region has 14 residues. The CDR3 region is CASSFFQGLGEAFF. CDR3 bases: TGTGCCAGCAGCTTCTTTCAGGGGTTAGGTGAAGCTTTCTTT.

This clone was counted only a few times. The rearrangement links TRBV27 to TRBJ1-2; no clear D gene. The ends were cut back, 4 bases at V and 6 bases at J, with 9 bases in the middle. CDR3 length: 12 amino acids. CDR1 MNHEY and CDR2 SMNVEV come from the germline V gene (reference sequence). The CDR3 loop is CASSSPGNGYTF. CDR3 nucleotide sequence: TGTGCCAGCAGTTCCCCGGGGAATGGCTACACCTTC.

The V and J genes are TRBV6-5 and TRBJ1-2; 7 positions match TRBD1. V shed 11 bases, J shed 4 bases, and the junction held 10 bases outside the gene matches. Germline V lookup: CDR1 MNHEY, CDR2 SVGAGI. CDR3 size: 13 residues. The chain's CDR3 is CAPQGGESYGYTF. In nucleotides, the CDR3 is TGTGCCCCCCAGGGGGGTGAGTCCTATGGCTACACCTTC.

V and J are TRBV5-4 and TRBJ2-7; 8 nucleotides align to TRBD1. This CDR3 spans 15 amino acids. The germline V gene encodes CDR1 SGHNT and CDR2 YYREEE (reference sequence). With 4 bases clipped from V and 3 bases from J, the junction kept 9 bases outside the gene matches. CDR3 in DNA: TGTGCCAGCAGCGACCCGGGACAGGCGTTCTACGAGCAGTACTTC. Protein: CASSDPGQAFYEQYF.

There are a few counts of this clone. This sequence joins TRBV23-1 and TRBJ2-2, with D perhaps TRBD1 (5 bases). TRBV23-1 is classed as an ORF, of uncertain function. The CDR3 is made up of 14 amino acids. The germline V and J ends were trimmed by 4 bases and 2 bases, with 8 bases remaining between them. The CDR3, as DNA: TGCGCCAGCAGTCGGACACCTAACACCGGGGAGCTGTTTTTT. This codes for CASSRTPNTGELFF.

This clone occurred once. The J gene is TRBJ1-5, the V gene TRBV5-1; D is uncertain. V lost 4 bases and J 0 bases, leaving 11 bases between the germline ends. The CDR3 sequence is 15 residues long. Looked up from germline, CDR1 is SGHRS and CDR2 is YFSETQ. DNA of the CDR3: TGCGCCAGCAGCCCCACCGGTGCTAGCAATCAGCCCCAGCATTTT. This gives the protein CASSPTGASNQPQHF.

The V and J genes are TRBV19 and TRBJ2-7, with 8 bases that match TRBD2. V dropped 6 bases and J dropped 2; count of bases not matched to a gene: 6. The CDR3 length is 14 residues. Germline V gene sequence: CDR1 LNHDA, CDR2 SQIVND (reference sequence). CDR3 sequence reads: CASSSGLGAYEQYF. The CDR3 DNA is TGTGCCAGTAGCTCGGGACTAGGGGCCTACGAGCAGTACTTC. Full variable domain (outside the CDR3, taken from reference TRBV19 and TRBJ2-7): DGGITQSPKYLFRKEGQNVTLSCEQNLNHDAMYWYRQDPGQGLRLIYYSQIVNDFQKGDIAEGYSVSREKKESFPLTVTSAQKNPTAFYLCASSSGLGAYEQYFGPGTRLTVT.

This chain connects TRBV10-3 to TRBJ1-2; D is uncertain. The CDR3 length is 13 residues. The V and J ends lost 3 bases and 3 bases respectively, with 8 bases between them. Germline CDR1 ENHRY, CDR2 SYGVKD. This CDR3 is CAISDGGYYGYTF. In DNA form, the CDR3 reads TGTGCCATCAGTGATGGCGGATACTATGGCTACACCTTC.

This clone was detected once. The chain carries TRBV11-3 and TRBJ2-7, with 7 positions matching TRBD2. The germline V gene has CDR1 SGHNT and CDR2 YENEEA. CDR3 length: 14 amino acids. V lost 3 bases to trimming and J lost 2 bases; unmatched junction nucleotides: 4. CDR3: CASSFAGTTYEQYF. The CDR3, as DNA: TGTGCCAGCAGCTTCGCCGGGACTACCTACGAGCAGTACTTC.

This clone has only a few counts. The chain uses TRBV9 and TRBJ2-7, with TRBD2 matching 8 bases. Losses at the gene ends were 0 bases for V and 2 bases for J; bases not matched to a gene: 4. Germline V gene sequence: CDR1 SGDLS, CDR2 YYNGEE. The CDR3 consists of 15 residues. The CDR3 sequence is CASSVGRGGTYEQYF. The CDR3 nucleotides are TGTGCCAGCAGCGTAGGTCGGGGGGGGACCTACGAGCAGTACTTC.